This TCR beta chain was documented in a study of OX40 agonist ivuxolimab in advanced cancers. Regarding the study in general: The costimulatory receptor OX40 (CD134) was targeted by ivuxolimab, a fully human IgG2 agonistic monoclonal antibody. Intravenous ivuxolimab was administered to patients every 2 weeks at six dose levels: 0.01, 0.1, 0.3, 1.5, 3 and 10 mg/kg. Of the approximately 54 dose-escalation patients, hepatocellular carcinoma was present in approximately 20, melanoma in about 15, renal cell carcinoma in 9 and head and neck cancer in 9. In the dose-escalation cohort, 65% to 85% of patients were male, and the mean age was 60 years with a range of about 20 to 79. Prior anti-PD-1, anti-PD-L1 or anti-CTLA-4 therapy was permitted, and checkpoint inhibitors had been received by roughly two fifths of dose-escalation patients. Partial responses occurred in three dose-escalation patients, of whom one had hepatocellular carcinoma and two had cutaneous melanoma. The purpose of peripheral TCRbeta sequencing was to test whether ivuxolimab changed TCR sequence diversity and led to clonal T-cell expansion. The monotherapy dose-escalation portion (N ≈ 56 patients) of the phase I ivuxolimab trial is reported in the paper. Summary of the overall study and its limitations: After ivuxolimab, more expanded clones were found on average in CD8+ T cells than in CD4+ T cells. In the 0.1-3.0 mg/kg groups, partial responders had among the lowest normalized peripheral clonal expansion, particularly in CD8+ T cells. Antigen specificity was not determined for the clonally expanded peripheral T cells. Low levels of normalized T-cell clonal expansion were also seen in some patients who did not respond. At doses of 0.1 to 3.0 mg/kg, clonal expansion of both CD4+ and CD8+ blood T cells was observed from baseline to week 6.

Genomic DNA was extracted from sorted cells for sequencing of the TCRbeta CDR3 region. TCRbeta CDR3 regions were sequenced using the immunoSEQ Assay. TCRdb holds this immuneACCESS table with in-frame rearrangements only. Some clones are missing; in checked studies, unresolved V genes explain under half, and the rest has no known cause. This sample comprises some 95,000 clones, about 91% of them detected only once. Around 0.5% of the sample belongs to the ten largest clones. Remarks on this clone: The specificity of this receptor is unknown. The record has no base qualities; no much larger clone is one base away.

Patients with autoimmune disease history or receiving systemic immunosuppression were excluded from the trial. Peripheral blood for TCR sequencing was drawn from every dose cohort at baseline, at cycle 4 day 1 and at cycle 7 day 1. Samples came from an open-label, multicenter, first-in-human phase I dose-escalation trial of ivuxolimab. Adults with locally advanced or metastatic head and neck squamous cell, hepatocellular, melanoma or renal cell carcinoma were enrolled in the trial. Before TCR sequencing, CD4+ T cells and CD8+ T cells were sorted from peripheral blood as separate populations. The trim is 2 bases for V and 5 bases for J, with a gap of 14 bases between the germline ends. CDR1 and CDR2 were assigned from the germline V gene (reference sequence) as GTSNPN and SVGIG. The CDR3 has 14 amino acids, counting the end cysteine and phenylalanine. Only the CDR3 region is kept as DNA, spanning 42 bases read in frame from base 1.

This TCR was recovered from an adult with an advanced solid tumor such as melanoma, head and neck, liver or kidney cancer. This sequence uses TRBV30 and TRBJ2-3, and TRBD2 may be the D gene, going by 7 matching bases. The specimen comprised CD4+ or CD8+ T cells sorted from blood, sampled in a trial of the OX40 agonist ivuxolimab. The CDR3 protein sequence reads: CAWSRGAGGDTQYF. The DNA is as follows: TGTGCCTGGAGTCGGGGGGCTGGTGGAGATACGCAGTATTTT.